This TCR beta chain was retrieved from a study of blood T cells in healthy people across ages. In this sample, this clonotype turned up many times. Its antigen remains unidentified. Per the germline V gene, CDR1 is MGHRA and CDR2 is YSYEKL. The length of the CDR3 is 14 residues. V dropped 2 bases and J dropped 5 bases, with 10 bases sitting between them. Combining a sample-barcoded 5' primer with a J-beta primer mix, a second PCR ran for roughly 7 to 11 cycles. Researchers report that a template-switch adaptor with 12 random nucleotides tagged each cDNA molecule. MiXCR, run by TCRdb on the 5' RACE reads, gives a single entry per CDR3 protein. The sample lists some 890,000 distinct CDR3 sequences; 25% to 35% were seen once. Overall study findings and caveats: As age increased, TCR beta diversity per million T cells fell in a roughly linear fashion.

The same sample was also used in a study of T cells of mothers and their children. From that report: RNA extracted was entirely used for cDNA synthesis, about 1.6 ug per 15 ul. Pairs that are related and pairs that are unrelated have TCR recombination output shaped similarly by thymic selection.

The material sequenced was blood. This TCR derives from a woman in her 40s in good health. The chain employs TRBV4-1 and TRBJ2-1, with D unclear. As DNA, the CDR3 is TGCGCCAGCAGCCAAACCGGACGGCACAATGAGCAGTTCTTC. Residues: CASSQTGRHNEQFF.